These T cell receptor beta chains were read from a single sample in a study of blood T cell repertoires in COVID-19. Assay: immunoSEQ multiplex PCR; the TCRdb copy retains only in-frame clones and omits some. The data contain more than 95,000 clones, about four fifths of them seen just once; the ten biggest clones take up about 3.6%. Specimen: peripheral blood. The origin of the receptors is a woman aged 80 or over with active or convalescent COVID-19. Each CDR3 is given with its conserved first and last residue. D genes are given only for firm matches. Clone size is not always given. Where it is, it says once, few, many or a class for expanded clones.

cdr3_nt cdr3_aa v_call clone_size d_call j_call
TGTGCCAGCAGACGAAAGAGACTACAGGGAATGAACACTGAAGCTTTCTTT CASRRKRLQGMNTEAFF TRBV6-6 NA NA TRBJ1-1
TGTGCCAGCAGGGCCGGGACAGGGGGCCGTGGCTACACCTTC CASRAGTGGRGYTF TRBV2 few TRBD1 TRBJ1-2
TGTGCCAGCAGCCACCGGGACACCCCAAGTGGCTACACCTTC CASSHRDTPSGYTF TRBV3-1/TRBV3-2 NA NA TRBJ1-2
TGTGCCAGCAGTTTACGCCTCACGGGGTTGGATTCACCCCTCCACTTT CASSLRLTGLDSPLHF TRBV27 NA NA TRBJ1-6
TGTGCCAGCAGCTTAGGGCACAGGGGTGAAGCTTTCTTT CASSLGHRGEAFF TRBV11-2 NA TRBD1 TRBJ1-1
TGTGCCAGCAGTTTATGGCCCAGCTCCTATAATTCACCCCTCCACTTT CASSLWPSSYNSPLHF TRBV28 NA NA TRBJ1-6
TGTGCCAGCAGCTTATGGGGGGTTAGCACAGATACGCAGTATTTT CASSLWGVSTDTQYF TRBV7-3 NA NA TRBJ2-3
TGTGCCAGCAGCCAGACAGGGGGTAACTATGGCTACACCTTC CASSQTGGNYGYTF TRBV4-2 NA TRBD1 TRBJ1-2
TGTGCCAGCAGCTCAACAGGGTCCGGAAACACCATATATTTT CASSSTGSGNTIYF TRBV28 NA NA TRBJ1-3
TGCGCCAGCTACACAGGAGACAGGGGGCAAGAGACCCAGTACTTC CASYTGDRGQETQYF TRBV5-1 NA TRBD1 TRBJ2-5
TGTGCCAGTAAGGGCCAGGGGGCCTCACCTAGCACAGATACGCAGTATTTT CASKGQGASPSTDTQYF TRBV19 NA TRBD1 TRBJ2-3
TGTGCCAGCAGCTTAATGGGGGACTCCTATGGCTACACCTTC CASSLMGDSYGYTF TRBV6-5 NA NA TRBJ1-2
TGTGCCAGCAGTTACAGGGAGGGCTACACCTTC CASSYREGYTF TRBV25-1 NA NA TRBJ1-2
TGTGCCAGCAGTTTCCGGGAAGAAGAGACCCAGTACTTC CASSFREEETQYF TRBV12-3/TRBV12-4 NA NA TRBJ2-5
TGTGCCAGTAGGGGGTCGAACACCGGGGAGCTGTTTTTT CASRGSNTGELFF TRBV6-6 NA NA TRBJ2-2
TGTGCCAGCAGCGCCTGGAGTGGCTACACCTTC CASSAWSGYTF TRBV6-5 NA NA TRBJ1-2
TGTGCCAGCAGCTTAGGGGCCCCAGAGACCCAGTACTTC CASSLGAPETQYF TRBV7-2 NA NA TRBJ2-5
TGTGCCAGCAGCTTAAGTTGGGACAGGGGGCCCGGGACAGATACGCAGTATTTT CASSLSWDRGPGTDTQYF TRBV13 NA TRBD1 TRBJ2-3
TGTGCCTGGAGGGCCACCTTGGGGGGCGAGCAGTACTTC CAWRATLGGEQYF TRBV30 few NA TRBJ2-7
TGTGCCAGCTCACCCACCGGAGCCAACAATGAGCAGTTCTTC CASSPTGANNEQFF TRBV18 NA NA TRBJ2-1
TGTGCCAGCAGCGGTACGGGACTAGCGGGAGGGTATGAGCAGTTCTTC CASSGTGLAGGYEQFF TRBV9 NA TRBD2 TRBJ2-1
TGTGCCAGCAGCTCGAGGGGACAGGCCAATGAGCAGTTCTTC CASSSRGQANEQFF TRBV7-2 NA TRBD1 TRBJ2-1
TGTGCCAGCAGTTTATCTCGGTTAACTGAAGCTTTCTTT CASSLSRLTEAFF TRBV27 NA NA TRBJ1-1
TGTGCCAGCAGCTCGATGACAGGGACAAGCAATCAGCCCCAGCATTTT CASSSMTGTSNQPQHF TRBV7-2 NA TRBD1 TRBJ1-5
TGTGCCAGCGGGGGACTAGATTTCCGTCGGTTCTTC CASGGLDFRRFF TRBV2 NA TRBD2 TRBJ2-1
TGTGCCAGCAGGTCGCCTAGCCGTTTGTACAATGAGCAGTTCTTC CASRSPSRLYNEQFF TRBV2 NA NA TRBJ2-1
TGTGCCAGCAGTGTCGACAGGGCCAATTCACCCCTCCACTTT CASSVDRANSPLHF TRBV6-4 NA TRBD1 TRBJ1-6
TGTGCAAGTCGCTTAGCGTCGTCGGGCCTCGGGAATGGCTACACCTTC CASRLASSGLGNGYTF TRBV12-2 NA NA TRBJ1-2
TGTGCCAGCAGTCCCCACAGCGGCCTCACCTACGAGCAGTACTTC CASSPHSGLTYEQYF TRBV28 NA NA TRBJ2-7
TGCAGCGTTGTTGCGGGACCTTCGGGCGAGCAGTACTTC CSVVAGPSGEQYF TRBV29-1 NA NA TRBJ2-7
TGTGCCAGCGGGACAGGGAAGGGAAACACCATATATTTT CASGTGKGNTIYF TRBV6-5 few TRBD1 TRBJ1-3
TGTGCCAGTGTACCATCGACAGGGGAGCTTGGCTACACCTTC CASVPSTGELGYTF TRBV19 NA TRBD1 TRBJ1-2
TGTGCCAGCAGCGTAGAACCCAGGGAATATGGCTACACCTTC CASSVEPREYGYTF TRBV9 NA NA TRBJ1-2
TGCGCCAGCAGCCAAGATCGACTAGCGGGCGGGAATGAGCAGTTCTTC CASSQDRLAGGNEQFF TRBV4-3 NA TRBD2 TRBJ2-1
TGTGCCAGCAGTTTAGGGCCCCCCAGATCACCCCTCCACTTT CASSLGPPRSPLHF TRBV28 NA NA TRBJ1-6
TGTGCCAGCAGCTTGAGGGAAGGCGGTGAAAAACTGTTTTTT CASSLREGGEKLFF TRBV7-2 NA NA TRBJ1-4
TGTGCCATCACCGAACGGGACAGGGATAATACCATATATTTT CAITERDRDNTIYF TRBV10-3 NA TRBD1 TRBJ1-3
TGTGCCAGCAGCGCCAGACAGGGGATGGATACGCAGTATTTT CASSARQGMDTQYF TRBV11-2 NA TRBD1 TRBJ2-3
TGTGCCAGCAGCCAACTAAGCGGGATTGCCTACAATGAGCAGTTCTTC CASSQLSGIAYNEQFF TRBV3-1/TRBV3-2 NA TRBD2 TRBJ2-1
TGTGCCACCAGTGGGGGAGGTAACTATGGCTACACCTTC CATSGGGNYGYTF TRBV24-1 NA NA TRBJ1-2
TGCGCCAGCAGCTTGGACAGGGCGCAGCCCCAGCATTTT CASSLDRAQPQHF TRBV5-1 NA NA TRBJ1-5
TGTGCCAGCTCACCACAGGGGCTAGATAATTCACCCCTCCACTTT CASSPQGLDNSPLHF TRBV18 NA NA TRBJ1-6
TGTGCCAGCAATCCTAGGGGTCGGATGTACTATGGCTACACCTTC CASNPRGRMYYGYTF TRBV28 NA NA TRBJ1-2
TGTGCCAGCAGTCCCGCGGGGGACGCGAATGGCTACACCTTC CASSPAGDANGYTF TRBV6-5 NA NA TRBJ1-2
TGTGCCAGCAGGAAGGGACAGGTCATGAACACTGAAGCTTTCTTT CASRKGQVMNTEAFF TRBV27 NA TRBD1 TRBJ1-1
TGTGCCAGCAGCTTAAGGACAACGAACACTGAAGCTTTCTTT CASSLRTTNTEAFF TRBV13 NA NA TRBJ1-1
TGTGCCAGCAGCCCCTCGGTCGGCACAGATACGCAGTATTTT CASSPSVGTDTQYF TRBV9 NA NA TRBJ2-3
TGTGCCAGTCGTACCAATAGACAGGACAATCAGCCCCAGCATTTT CASRTNRQDNQPQHF TRBV19 NA NA TRBJ1-5
TGTGCCACGGGACAGGGATACACCGGGGAGCTGTTTTTT CATGQGYTGELFF TRBV24-1 NA TRBD1 TRBJ2-2
TGTGCCAGCAGCCGACAGGGCTACGAGCAGTACTTC CASSRQGYEQYF TRBV6-5 NA TRBD1 TRBJ2-7
TGTGCCAGCAGTTTAGGGACAGGAGATGGCTACACCTTC CASSLGTGDGYTF TRBV27 NA TRBD1 TRBJ1-2
TGTGCCAGCAGCCCTATACAGGGGTCGGTTGGCTATGGCTACACCTTC CASSPIQGSVGYGYTF TRBV5-4 NA TRBD1 TRBJ1-2